These 5 T cell receptor beta chains share one sample of origin, sequenced in a study of T cells in Graves' hyperthyroidism and ophthalmopathy (dated by TCRdb to the late 2010s). The library relied on multiplex PCR. Instrument used: Illumina HiSeq 2000. The TCR beta CDR3 regions were amplified from RNA transcripts. For the first round of RT-PCR on the TCR CDR3, the HTBI primer set was used together with the Qiagen OneStep RT-PCR kit. TCRdb itself trimmed the public reads at Q25 with fastp, ran MiXCR and retained productive beta chains. Every distinct CDR3 protein forms one entry, paired with its most common genes and DNA. The sample records fewer than 550,000 distinct CDR3 sequences, about a sixth of which are singletons. The top ten hold about 14% of the sample. The sample consisted of blood. The receptors come from a woman in her late teens or twenties with Graves' hyperthyroidism.

This clonotype came up many times. CDR3 region: CSARDPKSSYNEQFF. The CDR3 DNA sequence: TGCAGTGCTAGAGACCCGAAGAGCTCCTACAATGAGCAGTTCTTC. This chain uses TRBV20-1 with TRBJ2-1; D remains unclear. Germline CDR1 is DFQATT and CDR2 is SNEGSKA (reference sequence). The length of the CDR3 is 15 residues. The V end lost 0 bases, the J end lost 0 bases, and 9 bases lay between the germline ends.

This clonotype was recorded many times. J is TRBJ2-1 and V is TRBV20-1; 12 bases fit TRBD2. Germline V lookup: CDR1 DFQATT, CDR2 SNEGSKA (reference sequence). CDR3 size: 16 residues. The J segment lost 4 bases and the V segment lost 0 bases, leaving 4 bases of the junction unmatched. The CDR3 spells CSARDYTSGGYNEQFF. Written as DNA, the CDR3 is TGCAGTGCTAGAGATTATACTAGCGGGGGGTACAATGAGCAGTTCTTC.

Ten or more counts support this clonotype. The V gene is TRBV10-1, the J gene TRBJ1-1, with 8 nucleotides matching TRBD1. Germline V gene sequence: CDR1 WNHNN, CDR2 SYGVQD (reference sequence). After removal of 0 bases from V and 6 bases from J, the junction contained 6 bases not matched to a gene. This CDR3 is 15 amino acids long. The CDR3 sequence: CASSESTGGYAEAFF. The CDR3 DNA reads TGCGCCAGCAGTGAGTCTACAGGGGGATATGCTGAAGCTTTCTTT.

The rearrangement joins TRBV6-1 to TRBJ1-5; 7 positions agree with TRBD1. This CDR3 has 15 amino acids. J lost 3 bases, V lost 6 bases, and 8 bases had no gene match. CDR1 MNHNS and CDR2 SASEGT come from the germline V gene. CDR3 coding DNA: TGTGCCAGCAGACTTGGACAGGTGGACAATCAGCCCCAGCATTTT. Protein product: CASRLGQVDNQPQHF.

The V and J genes are TRBV28 and TRBJ2-7; 12 positions agree with TRBD1. CDR3 size: 14 residues. The trim removed 4 bases at V and 7 bases at J, leaving 5 bases unmatched. CDR1 and CDR2 (germline): MDHEN, SYDVKM. This chain's CDR3 is CASSSGTGGREQYF. DNA of the CDR3: TGTGCCAGCAGTTCCGGGACAGGGGGCAGGGAGCAGTACTTC. Based on the CDR3 plus reference TRBV28 and TRBJ2-7, the full variable domain is DVKVTQSSRYLVKRTGEKVFLECVQDMDHENMFWYRQDPGLGLRLIYFSYDVKMKEKGDIPEGYSVSREKKERFSLILESASTNQTSMYLCASSSGTGGREQYFGPGTRLTVT.